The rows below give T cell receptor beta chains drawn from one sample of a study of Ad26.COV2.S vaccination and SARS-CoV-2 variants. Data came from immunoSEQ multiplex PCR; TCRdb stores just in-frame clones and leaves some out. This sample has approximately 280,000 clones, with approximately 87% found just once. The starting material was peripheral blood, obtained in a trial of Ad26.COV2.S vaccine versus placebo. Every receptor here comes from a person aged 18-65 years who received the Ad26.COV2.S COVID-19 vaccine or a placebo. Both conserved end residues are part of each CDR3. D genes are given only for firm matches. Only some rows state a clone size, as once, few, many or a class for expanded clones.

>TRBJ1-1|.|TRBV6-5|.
CASSTVGLSNTEAFF
TGTGCCAGCAGCACCGTGGGACTATCGAACACTGAAGCTTTCTTT
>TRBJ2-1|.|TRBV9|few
CASSIGGTAYNEQFF
TGTGCCAGCAGCATAGGGGGGACAGCCTACAATGAGCAGTTCTTC
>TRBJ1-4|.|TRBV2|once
CASSESSGSNEKLFF
TGTGCCAGCAGTGAAAGCTCAGGGTCTAATGAAAAACTGTTTTTT
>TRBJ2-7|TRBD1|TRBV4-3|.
CASSQVQGGEQYF
TGCGCCAGCAGCCAAGTACAGGGGGGCGAGCAGTACTTC
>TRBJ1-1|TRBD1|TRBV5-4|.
CASSFRGQENTEAFF
TGTGCCAGCAGCTTTCGGGGACAGGAGAACACTGAAGCTTTCTTT
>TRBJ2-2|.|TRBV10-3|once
CAITQGGLLTKLFF
TGTGCCATCACCCAGGGGGGACTTCTCACCAAACTGTTTTTT
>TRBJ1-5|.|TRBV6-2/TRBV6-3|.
CASSSAPIGQPQHF
TGTGCCAGCAGCTCTGCGCCTATTGGGCAGCCCCAGCATTTT
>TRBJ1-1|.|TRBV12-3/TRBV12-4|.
CASSLGQGGLAFF
TGTGCCAGCAGTTTGGGGCAGGGCGGGTTAGCTTTCTTT
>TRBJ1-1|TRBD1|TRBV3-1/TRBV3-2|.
CASRQGTGDVSTEAFF
TGTGCCAGCAGACAGGGGACAGGGGACGTTAGCACTGAAGCTTTCTTT
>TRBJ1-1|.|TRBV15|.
CATSRDSGGLEAFF
TGTGCCACCAGCAGAGATTCGGGGGGCCTTGAAGCTTTCTTT
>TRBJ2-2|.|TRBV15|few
CATSRKPTGELFF
TGTGCCACCAGCAGGAAGCCGACCGGGGAGCTGTTTTTT
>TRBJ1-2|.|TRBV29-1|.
CSVVPGGPQFGYTF
TGCAGCGTTGTACCAGGCGGACCCCAATTTGGCTACACCTTC
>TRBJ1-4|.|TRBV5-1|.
CASSLVVNEKLFF
TGCGCCAGCAGCTTGGTGGTCAATGAAAAACTGTTTTTT
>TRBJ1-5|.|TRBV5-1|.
CASSLDGNFNQPQHF
TGCGCCAGCAGCTTGGATGGGAACTTCAATCAGCCCCAGCATTTT
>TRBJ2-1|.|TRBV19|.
CASSKLADSYNEQFF
TGTGCCAGTAGTAAGCTAGCAGACTCCTACAATGAGCAGTTCTTC
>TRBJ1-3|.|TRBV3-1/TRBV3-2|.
CASSQEHLSGNTIYF
TGTGCCAGCAGCCAAGAACATCTCTCTGGAAACACCATATATTTT
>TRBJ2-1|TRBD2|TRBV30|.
CAWSTPLGVAGPYNEQFF
TGTGCCTGGAGTACACCACTTGGGGTAGCGGGCCCCTACAATGAGCAGTTCTTC
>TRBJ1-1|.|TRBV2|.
CASSLAQPINTEAFF
TGTGCCAGCAGTTTGGCGCAGCCAATAAACACTGAAGCTTTCTTT
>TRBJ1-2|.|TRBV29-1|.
CSVVVSAVGYTF
TGCAGCGTGGTCGTGTCGGCAGTCGGCTACACCTTC
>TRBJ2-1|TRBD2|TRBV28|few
CASSSRLAASYNEQFF
TGTGCCAGCAGTTCCAGACTAGCGGCTTCCTACAATGAGCAGTTCTTC
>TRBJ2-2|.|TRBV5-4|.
CASSSAGQNTGELFF
TGTGCCAGCAGCTCCGCCGGACAGAACACCGGGGAGCTGTTTTTT
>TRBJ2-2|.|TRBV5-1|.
CASSDRKNTGELFF
TGCGCCAGCAGCGACCGGAAAAACACCGGGGAGCTGTTTTTT
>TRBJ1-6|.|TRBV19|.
CASSRQGDSPLHF
TGTGCCAGTAGTAGACAAGGGGATTCACCCCTCCACTTT
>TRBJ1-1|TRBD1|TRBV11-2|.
CASNLQGSSTEAFF
TGTGCCAGCAACCTACAGGGGTCGAGCACTGAAGCTTTCTTT
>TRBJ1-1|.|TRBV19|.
CASSLRFTGMGTEAFF
TGTGCCAGTAGTCTCCGCTTCACAGGGATGGGAACTGAAGCTTTCTTT
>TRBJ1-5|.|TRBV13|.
CASSLREGDQPQHF
TGTGCCAGCAGCTTGAGGGAAGGCGATCAGCCCCAGCATTTT
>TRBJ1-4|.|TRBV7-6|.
CASSLALAATNEKLFF
TGTGCCAGCAGCTTAGCGCTGGCCGCAACTAATGAAAAACTGTTTTTT
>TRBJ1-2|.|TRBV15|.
CATSRDSTYGYTF
TGTGCCACCAGCAGAGATAGTACATATGGCTACACCTTC
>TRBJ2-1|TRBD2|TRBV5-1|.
CASGLAGANEQFF
TGCGCCAGCGGACTAGCGGGGGCCAATGAGCAGTTCTTC
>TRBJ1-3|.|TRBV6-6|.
CASSQTVDGNTIYF
TGTGCCAGCAGTCAAACCGTGGACGGAAACACCATATATTTT
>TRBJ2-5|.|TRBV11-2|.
CASSTLGSQETQYF
TGTGCCAGCAGCACACTAGGGAGTCAAGAGACCCAGTACTTC
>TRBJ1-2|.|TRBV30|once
CAWTLGAGFGYTF
TGTGCCTGGACCCTGGGGGCAGGGTTTGGCTACACCTTC
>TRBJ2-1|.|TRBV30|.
CAWSVSLSYNEQFF
TGTGCCTGGAGTGTATCGCTCTCCTACAATGAGCAGTTCTTC
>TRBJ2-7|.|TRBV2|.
CASSTNRDSEQYF
TGTGCCAGCAGTACGAACAGGGATAGCGAGCAGTACTTC
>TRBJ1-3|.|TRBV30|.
CAWSVRTGRTSGNTIYF
TGTGCCTGGAGTGTAAGGACGGGGAGAACCTCTGGAAACACCATATATTTT
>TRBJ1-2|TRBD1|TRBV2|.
CASRGQGGYGYTF
TGTGCCAGCCGCGGACAGGGAGGCTATGGCTACACCTTC
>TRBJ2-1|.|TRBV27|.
CASSLGEGEQFF
TGTGCCAGCAGTTTGGGGGAAGGTGAGCAGTTCTTC
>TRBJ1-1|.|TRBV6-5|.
CASFAGRAGFF
TGTGCCAGCTTTGCCGGGAGGGCTGGTTTCTTT
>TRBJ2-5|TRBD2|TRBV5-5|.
CASSLSPLAGGIETQYF
TGTGCCAGCAGCTTGTCCCCACTAGCGGGGGGAATAGAGACCCAGTACTTC
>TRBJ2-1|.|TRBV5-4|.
CASSFQKEDEQFF
TGTGCCAGCAGCTTTCAAAAGGAGGATGAGCAGTTCTTC
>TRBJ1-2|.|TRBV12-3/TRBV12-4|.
CASLPMDRYGYTF
TGTGCCAGCTTGCCGATGGACCGGTATGGCTACACCTTC
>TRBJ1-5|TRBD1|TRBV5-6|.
CASSLNRGSSNQPQHF
TGTGCCAGCAGCTTAAACAGGGGGTCTAGCAATCAGCCCCAGCATTTT